This T cell receptor beta chain was observed in a study of blood T cell repertoires in COVID-19 (TCRdb year 2020). Background on the whole study: Samples covering the acute and convalescent phases of COVID-19 were provided by collaborators in the United States, Italy and Spain. The prospective study material was composed of cDNA or gDNA derived from T cells, B-cell-depleted T cells, or PBMCs. Sample metadata almost always included a de-identified subject ID, COVID-19 status, age in years and sex. A freely available public database, intended as a resource for researchers studying the immune response to SARS-CoV-2, is where the repertoires were released. Where available, HLA class I and class II types were obtained from metadata supplied by the sample provider rather than from assay-based typing. The dataset comprised deeply sampled blood TCRbeta repertoires from subjects exposed to, actively infected with, or recovered from COVID-19. Samples came from the ongoing ImmuneRACE study (first 160 participants) plus 1,254 subjects from 6 global collaborators. Results and caveats for the whole study, not just this receptor: The quantity of clinical and demographic metadata differed by source and by participant and was supplied without curation.

The immunoSEQ Assay, a bias-controlled multiplex PCR, was used to amplify TCRbeta CDR3 regions from genomic DNA. Regarding the original processing steps: The number of nucleated cells in each sample was estimated by amplification of reference gene primers within the assay. To quantify the absolute abundance of each unique TCRbeta CDR3 rearrangement, sequence reads were collapsed and filtered. For each sample, productive Simpson clonality was calculated as the square root of Simpson's diversity index across productive rearrangements. The source is immuneACCESS, and TCRdb retained only in-frame sequences with V and J called. Part of the clones is not carried over; for the studies checked, unresolved V genes explain less than half of this, and the remainder is unexplained. V and J calls and clone size are given by that table; D and trimming were obtained from the DNA. For this sample there are 200,000 to 250,000 clones; about 80% appear just once. The ten largest clonotypes hold about 7.8% of the sample.

CDR1 SGHRS and CDR2 YFSETQ are derived from the germline V gene. V ends up 4 bases short and J 5 bases short, with an unmatched junction base count of 6. The CDR3 goes from the cysteine to the phenylalanine over 14 residues. The CDR3 DNA has 42 bases and is translated from base 1. One collaborating source in Seattle enrolled patients during active infection and followed them longitudinally through the course of disease. Collaborating institutions collected whole blood in K2EDTA tubes following their own protocols. For TCRbeta analysis, collaborators shipped samples as frozen whole blood, isolated PBMCs, or DNA extracted from either of those sample types. A remark on this clone: Its antigen is unknown. Base qualities are not at hand, and no much larger clone is one base apart.

This TCR was recovered from a woman older than 75 with COVID-19, enrolled during active disease. Sequenced sample: peripheral blood. The chain links TRBV5-1 with TRBJ1-5, with TRBD1 identical over 7 junction bases. This receptor has the CDR3 CASSPQGVDQPQHF. The DNA reads as follows: TGCGCCAGCAGCCCTCAGGGGGTAGATCAGCCCCAGCATTTT.